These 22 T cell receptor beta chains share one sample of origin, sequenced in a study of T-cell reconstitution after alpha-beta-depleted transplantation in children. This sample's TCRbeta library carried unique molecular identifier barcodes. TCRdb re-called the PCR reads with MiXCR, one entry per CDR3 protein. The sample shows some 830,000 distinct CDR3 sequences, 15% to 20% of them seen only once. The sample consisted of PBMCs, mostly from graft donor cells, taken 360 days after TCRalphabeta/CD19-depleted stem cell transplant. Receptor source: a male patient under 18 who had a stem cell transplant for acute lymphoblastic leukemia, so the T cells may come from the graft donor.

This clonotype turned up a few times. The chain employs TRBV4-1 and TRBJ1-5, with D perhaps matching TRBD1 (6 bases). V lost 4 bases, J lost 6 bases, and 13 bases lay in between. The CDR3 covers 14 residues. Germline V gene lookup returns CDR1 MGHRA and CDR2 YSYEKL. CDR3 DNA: TGCGCCAGCAGCCGCCTCCAGGGGATTCAGCCCCAGCATTTT. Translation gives CASSRLQGIQPQHF.

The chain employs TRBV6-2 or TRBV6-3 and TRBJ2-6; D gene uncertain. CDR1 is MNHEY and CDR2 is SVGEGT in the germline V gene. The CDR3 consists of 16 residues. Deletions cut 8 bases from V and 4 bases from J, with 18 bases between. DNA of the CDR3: TGTGCCAGCTTTCTGCCCAAGAGCTCGGGGGCCAACGTCCTGACTTTC. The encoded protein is CASFLPKSSGANVLTF.

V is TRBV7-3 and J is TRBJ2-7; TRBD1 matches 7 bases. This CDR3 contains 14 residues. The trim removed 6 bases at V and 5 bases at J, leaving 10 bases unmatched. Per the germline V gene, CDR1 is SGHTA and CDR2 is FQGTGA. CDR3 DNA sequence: TGTGCCAGCAGTCCGCAGGGGGTAGACGACGAGCAGTACTTC. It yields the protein CASSPQGVDDEQYF.

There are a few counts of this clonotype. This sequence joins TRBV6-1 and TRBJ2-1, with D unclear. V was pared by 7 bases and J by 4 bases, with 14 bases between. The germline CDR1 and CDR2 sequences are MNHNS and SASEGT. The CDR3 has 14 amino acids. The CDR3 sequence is CASTDGPAYNEQFF. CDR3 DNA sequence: TGTGCCAGCACTGACGGACCGGCTTACAATGAGCAGTTCTTC.

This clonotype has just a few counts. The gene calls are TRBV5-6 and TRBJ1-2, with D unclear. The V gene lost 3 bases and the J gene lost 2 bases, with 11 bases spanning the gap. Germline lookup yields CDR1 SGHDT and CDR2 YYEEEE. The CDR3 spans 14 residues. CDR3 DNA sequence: TGTGCCAGCAGCTCCAGAGTCATAAACTATGGCTACACCTTC. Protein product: CASSSRVINYGYTF.

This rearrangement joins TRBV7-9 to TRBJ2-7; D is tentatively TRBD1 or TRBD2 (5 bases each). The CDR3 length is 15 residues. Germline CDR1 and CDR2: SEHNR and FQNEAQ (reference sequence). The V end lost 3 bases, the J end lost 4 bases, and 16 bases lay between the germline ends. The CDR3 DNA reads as TGTGCCAGCAGCTTTTTGCCGGGACCCGGGTACGAGCAGTACTTC. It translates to CASSFLPGPGYEQYF.

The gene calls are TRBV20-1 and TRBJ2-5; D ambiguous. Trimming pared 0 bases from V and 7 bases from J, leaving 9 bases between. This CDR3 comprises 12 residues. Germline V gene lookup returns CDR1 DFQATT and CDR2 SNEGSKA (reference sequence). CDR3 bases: TGCAGTGCTAGAGATCTTACCGGGACCCAGTACTTC. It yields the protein CSARDLTGTQYF.

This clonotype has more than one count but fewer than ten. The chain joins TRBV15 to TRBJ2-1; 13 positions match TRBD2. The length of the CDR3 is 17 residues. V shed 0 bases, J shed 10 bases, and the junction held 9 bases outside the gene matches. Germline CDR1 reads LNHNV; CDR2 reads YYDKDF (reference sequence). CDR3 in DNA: TGTGCCACCAGCAGAGATTTGGGACTAGCGGGGTCCGGGGAGCAGTTCTTC. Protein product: CATSRDLGLAGSGEQFF.

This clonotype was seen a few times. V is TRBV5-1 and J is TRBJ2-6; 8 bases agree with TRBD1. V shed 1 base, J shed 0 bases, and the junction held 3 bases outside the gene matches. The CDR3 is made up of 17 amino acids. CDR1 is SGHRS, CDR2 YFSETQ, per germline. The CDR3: CASSLPGGSSGANVLTF. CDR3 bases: TGCGCCAGCAGCTTGCCAGGGGGCAGCTCTGGGGCCAACGTCCTGACTTTC. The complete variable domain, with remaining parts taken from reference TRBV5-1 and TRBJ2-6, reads KAGVTQTPRYLIKTRGQQVTLSCSPISGHRSVSWYQQTPGQGLQFLFEYFSETQRNKGNFPGRFSGRQFSNSRSEMNVSTLELGDSALYLCASSLPGGSSGANVLTFGAGSRLTVL.

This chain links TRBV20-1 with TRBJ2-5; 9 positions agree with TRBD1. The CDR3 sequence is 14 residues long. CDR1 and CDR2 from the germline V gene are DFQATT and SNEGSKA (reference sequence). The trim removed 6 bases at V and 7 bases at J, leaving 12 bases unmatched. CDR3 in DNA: TGCAGTGCGGCTAGGGACAGGGCCTATAGGACCCAGTACTTC. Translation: CSAARDRAYRTQYF.

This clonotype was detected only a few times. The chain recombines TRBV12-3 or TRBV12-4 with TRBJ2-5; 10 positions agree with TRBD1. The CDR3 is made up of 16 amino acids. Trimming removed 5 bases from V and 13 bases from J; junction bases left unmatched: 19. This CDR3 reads CASSPDRGRRGYRPYF. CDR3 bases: TGTGCCAGCAGTCCCGACAGGGGGCGAAGGGGCTATAGGCCGTACTTC.

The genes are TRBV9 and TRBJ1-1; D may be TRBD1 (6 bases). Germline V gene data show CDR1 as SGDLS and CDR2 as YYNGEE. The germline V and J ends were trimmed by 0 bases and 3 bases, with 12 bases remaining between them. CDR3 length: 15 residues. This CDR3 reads CASSVGPRGDTEAFF. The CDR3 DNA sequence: TGTGCCAGCAGCGTAGGCCCCAGGGGTGACACTGAAGCTTTCTTT.

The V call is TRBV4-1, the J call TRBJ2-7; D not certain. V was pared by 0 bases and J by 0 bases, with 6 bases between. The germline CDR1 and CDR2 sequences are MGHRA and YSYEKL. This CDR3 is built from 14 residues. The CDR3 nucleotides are TGCGCCAGCAGCCAAGAGGGGATCTCCTACGAGCAGTACTTC. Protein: CASSQEGISYEQYF.

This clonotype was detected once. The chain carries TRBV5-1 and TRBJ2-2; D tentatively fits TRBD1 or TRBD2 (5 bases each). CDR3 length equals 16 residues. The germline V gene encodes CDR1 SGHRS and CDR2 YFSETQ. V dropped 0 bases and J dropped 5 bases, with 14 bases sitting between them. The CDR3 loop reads CASSLAVGWGTGELFF. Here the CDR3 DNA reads TGCGCCAGCAGCTTGGCGGTAGGGTGGGGGACCGGGGAGCTGTTTTTT.

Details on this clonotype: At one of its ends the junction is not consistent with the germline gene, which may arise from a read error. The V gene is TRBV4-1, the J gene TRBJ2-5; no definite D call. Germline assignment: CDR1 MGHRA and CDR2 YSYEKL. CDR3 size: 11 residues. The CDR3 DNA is TGCGCCAGGAGCCAAGAAAAGACCCAGTACTTC. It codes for CARSQEKTQYF.

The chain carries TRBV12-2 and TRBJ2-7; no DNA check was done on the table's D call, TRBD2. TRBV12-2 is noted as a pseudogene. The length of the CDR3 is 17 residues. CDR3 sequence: CASRPSSGCSPSYEQYF. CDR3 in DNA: TGTGCAAGTCGCCCCAGTAGCGGCTGTTCTCCCTCCTACGAGCAGTACTTC.

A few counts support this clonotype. The CDR3 reads CASSAFLSSYEQYF. CDR3 sequence (DNA): TGTGCCAGCAGCGCCTTTCTATCCTCCTACGAGCAGTACTTC. The chain has TRBV3-1 and TRBJ2-7; D is unclear. There are 14 residues in the CDR3. V lost 5 bases to trimming and J lost 0 bases, with 11 bases between them. The germline CDR1 and CDR2 sequences are LGHDT and YNNKEL (reference sequence).

CDR3 in DNA: TGTGCCAGCAGCTCGTGGCGGGGGGATTCAGATACGCAGTATTTT. Translating it yields CASSSWRGDSDTQYF. The rearrangement links TRBV7-9 to TRBJ2-3; 8 nucleotides align to TRBD2. Germline CDR1 is SEHNR and CDR2 is FQNEAQ (reference sequence). The length of the CDR3 is 15 residues. V lost 4 bases and J lost 4; bases outside the gene matches: 7.

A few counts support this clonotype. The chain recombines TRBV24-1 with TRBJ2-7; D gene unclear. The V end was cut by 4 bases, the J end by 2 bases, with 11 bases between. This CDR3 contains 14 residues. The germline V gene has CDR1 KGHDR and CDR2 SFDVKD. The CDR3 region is CATSEGPDPYEQYF. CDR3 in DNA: TGTGCCACCAGTGAAGGTCCCGACCCCTACGAGCAGTACTTC.

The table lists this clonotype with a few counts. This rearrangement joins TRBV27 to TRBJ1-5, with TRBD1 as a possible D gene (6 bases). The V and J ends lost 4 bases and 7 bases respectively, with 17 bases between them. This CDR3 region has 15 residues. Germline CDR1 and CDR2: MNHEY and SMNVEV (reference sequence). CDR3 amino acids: CASSYPNRAEQPQHF. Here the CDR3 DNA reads TGTGCCAGCAGTTACCCAAACAGGGCCGAGCAGCCCCAGCATTTT.

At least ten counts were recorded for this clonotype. CDR3 in amino acids: CASSQDLLETQYF. The CDR3 DNA sequence: TGTGCCAGCAGCCAAGACCTCCTAGAGACCCAGTACTTC. J is TRBJ2-5 and V is TRBV3-1; no firm D call. The V and J ends lost 0 bases and 4 bases respectively, with 6 bases between them. The CDR3 contains 13 residues. Germline CDR1 and CDR2: LGHDT and YNNKEL (reference sequence).

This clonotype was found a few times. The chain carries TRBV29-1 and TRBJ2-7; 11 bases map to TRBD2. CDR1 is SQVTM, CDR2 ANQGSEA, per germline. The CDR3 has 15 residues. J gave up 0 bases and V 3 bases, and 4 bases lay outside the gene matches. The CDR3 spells CSVEGSGRASYEQYF. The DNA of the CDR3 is TGCAGCGTTGAGGGTAGCGGGAGGGCCTCCTACGAGCAGTACTTC.